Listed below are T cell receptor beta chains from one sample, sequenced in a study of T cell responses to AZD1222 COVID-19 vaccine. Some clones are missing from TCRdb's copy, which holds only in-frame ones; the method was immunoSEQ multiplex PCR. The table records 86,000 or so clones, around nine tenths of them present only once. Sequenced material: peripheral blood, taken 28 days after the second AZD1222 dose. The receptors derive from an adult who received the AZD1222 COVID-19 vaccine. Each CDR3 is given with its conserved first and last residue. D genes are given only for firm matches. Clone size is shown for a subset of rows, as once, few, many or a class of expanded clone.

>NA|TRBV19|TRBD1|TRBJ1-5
TGTGCCAGTAGTACCAGACAGGGGACGAGCAATCAGCCCCAGCATTTT
CASSTRQGTSNQPQHF
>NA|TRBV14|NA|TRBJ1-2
TGTGCCAGCAGCCAAACCGGGAACCAGGGGAATGGCTACACCTTC
CASSQTGNQGNGYTF
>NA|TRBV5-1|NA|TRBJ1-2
TGCGCCAGCAGCCAAAAGACGGATCTCTATGGCTACACCTTC
CASSQKTDLYGYTF
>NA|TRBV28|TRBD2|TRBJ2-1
TGTGCCACCAAAAGGACTAGCGGGAGTGATGAGCAGTTCTTC
CATKRTSGSDEQFF
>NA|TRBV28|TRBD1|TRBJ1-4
TGTGCCAGCAGTTCCTACAGGGGAACTGAAAAACTGTTTTTT
CASSSYRGTEKLFF
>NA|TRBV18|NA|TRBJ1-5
TGTGCCAGCTCGCGGACTGATAGCAATCAGCCCCAGCATTTT
CASSRTDSNQPQHF
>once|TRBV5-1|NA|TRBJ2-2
TGCGCCAGCAGCGCGGGTGGTTCGGGCACCGGGGAGCTGTTTTTT
CASSAGGSGTGELFF
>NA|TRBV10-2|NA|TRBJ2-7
TGCGCCAGCAGTGAGAGGGAGTCCTACGAGCAGTACTTC
CASSERESYEQYF
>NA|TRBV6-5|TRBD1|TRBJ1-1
TGTGCCAGCAGAAGGACAGGGTCGAATGAAGCTTTCTTT
CASRRTGSNEAFF
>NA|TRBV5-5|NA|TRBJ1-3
TGTGCCAGCAGCCCAGGGTACGGAAACACCATATATTTT
CASSPGYGNTIYF
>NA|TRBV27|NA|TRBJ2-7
TGTGCCAGCAGTTTTGTGGATACGTACGAGCAGTACTTC
CASSFVDTYEQYF
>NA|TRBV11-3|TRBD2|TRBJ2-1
TGTGCCAGCAGCCGTAGGAGGGAGGGAGGTGAGCAGTTCTTC
CASSRRREGGEQFF
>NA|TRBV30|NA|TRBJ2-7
TGTGCCTGGAGTGGGGGCAGGGGGGGGCTCTACGAGCAGTACTTC
CAWSGGRGGLYEQYF
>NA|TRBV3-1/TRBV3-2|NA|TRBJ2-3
TGTGCCAGCAGCCCAAATACCCGCGGAGATACGCAGTATTTT
CASSPNTRGDTQYF
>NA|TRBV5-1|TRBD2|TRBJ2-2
TGCGCCAGCAGCTTCGGCAATAGCGGGAGGGCTTACACCGGGGAGCTGTTTTTT
CASSFGNSGRAYTGELFF
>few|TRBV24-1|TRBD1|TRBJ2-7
TGTGCCACCAGTGACCCGGGGACAGTCCACGAGCAGTACTTC
CATSDPGTVHEQYF
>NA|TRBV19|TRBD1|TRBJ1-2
TGTGCCAGTACGCAGTCGGGACAGGGGGACTATGGCTACACCTTC
CASTQSGQGDYGYTF
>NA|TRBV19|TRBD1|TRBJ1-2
TGTGCCAGTAGTCATCGGGGACAGGAATTGGCGGGCTACACCTTC
CASSHRGQELAGYTF
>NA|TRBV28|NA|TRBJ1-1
TGTGCCAGCCTGCCTGGGGACGGGAACACTGAAGCTTTCTTT
CASLPGDGNTEAFF
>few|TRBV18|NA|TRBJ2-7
TGTGCCAGCTCACCAATGGCAGGGGATTTCTACGAGCAGTACTTC
CASSPMAGDFYEQYF
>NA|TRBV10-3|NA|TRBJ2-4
TGTGCCATCAGTGATAGGGTTCAGGGCGACATTCAGTACTTC
CAISDRVQGDIQYF
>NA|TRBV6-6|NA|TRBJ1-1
TGTGCCAGCAGTTACGCGCAGGGAGGTTCTTTCTTT
CASSYAQGGSFF
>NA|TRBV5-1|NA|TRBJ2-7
TGCGCCAGCAGCTGGGACACTTCTTCAACCTACGAGCAGTACTTC
CASSWDTSSTYEQYF
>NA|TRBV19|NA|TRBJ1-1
TGTGCCAGTAGTATCGGGACACCTAACACTGAAGCTTTCTTT
CASSIGTPNTEAFF
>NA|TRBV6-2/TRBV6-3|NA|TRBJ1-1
TGTGCCAGCAGTTACTCTCTCGGGGGGGCGTCTGAAGCTTTCTTT
CASSYSLGGASEAFF
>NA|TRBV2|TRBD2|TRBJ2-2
TGTGCCAGCACCGGGACTACCAACACCGGGGAGCTGTTTTTT
CASTGTTNTGELFF
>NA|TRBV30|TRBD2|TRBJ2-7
TGTGCCTCAAGTAGCGGGAGGGCCGTCCGCCAGTACTTC
CASSSGRAVRQYF
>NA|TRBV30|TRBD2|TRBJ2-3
TGTGCCTGGAGTGTCGGGGGGGCACAGACAGATACGCAGTATTTT
CAWSVGGAQTDTQYF
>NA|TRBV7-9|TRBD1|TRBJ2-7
TGTGCCAGCAGCTTAGCGGACAGGGGTTCCGAGCAGTACTTC
CASSLADRGSEQYF
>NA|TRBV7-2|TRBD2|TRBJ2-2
TGTGCCAGCAGCAGGGGACTACCCCCTTGGGGGGAGCTGTTTTTT
CASSRGLPPWGELFF
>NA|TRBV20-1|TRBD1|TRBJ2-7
TGCAGTGCTAATGAAGGGGGCGCCTACGAGCAGTACTTC
CSANEGGAYEQYF
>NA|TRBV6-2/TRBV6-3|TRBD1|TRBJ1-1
TGTGCCAGCAGTCGTATAACCGGAGACAGGGGCGAAGCTTTCTTT
CASSRITGDRGEAFF
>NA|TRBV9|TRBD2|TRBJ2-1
TGTGCCAGCAGCAAGGGAGCGGGAGGGGTCGATGAGCAGTTCTTC
CASSKGAGGVDEQFF
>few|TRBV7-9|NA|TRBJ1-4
TGTGCCAGCAGTCTCGGACCCAAGAAACTGTTTTTT
CASSLGPKKLFF
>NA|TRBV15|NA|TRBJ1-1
TGTGCCACCAGCTTCGGACTAAAGAACACTGAAGCTTTCTTT
CATSFGLKNTEAFF
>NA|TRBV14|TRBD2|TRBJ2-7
TGTGCCAGCAGTCTAACCGGGACAAAAATACTAGCGGGATACGAGCAGTACTTC
CASSLTGTKILAGYEQYF
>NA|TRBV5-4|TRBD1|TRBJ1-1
TGTGCCAGCAGCTTGGCCCTTTACTCAGGGGGCGAGGCGGGCACTGAAGCTTTCTTT
CASSLALYSGGEAGTEAFF
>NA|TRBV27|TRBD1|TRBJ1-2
TGTGCCAGCAGTTCCCCAAGGACAGGGGGGAGGTATGGCTACACCTTC
CASSSPRTGGRYGYTF
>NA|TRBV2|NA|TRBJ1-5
TGTGCCAGCAGTGCTTATGTCGAAAATCAGCCCCAGCATTTT
CASSAYVENQPQHF
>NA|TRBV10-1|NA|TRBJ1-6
TGCGCCAGCAGTGATGACAGGATGTCTTCACCCCTCCACTTT
CASSDDRMSSPLHF
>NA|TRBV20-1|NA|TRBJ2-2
TGCAGTGCTAGTCGGCAGGGTGGAGCCGGGGAGCTGTTTTTT
CSASRQGGAGELFF
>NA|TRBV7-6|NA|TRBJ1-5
TGTGCCAGCAGCTTAGAGGTCGGGGAGAGGGGTCAGCCCCAGCATTTT
CASSLEVGERGQPQHF
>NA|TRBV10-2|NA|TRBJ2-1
TGCGCCAGCAGTGACGGGGCCAATGAGCAGTTCTTC
CASSDGANEQFF
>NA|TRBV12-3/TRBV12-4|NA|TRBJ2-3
TGTGCCAGCAGTTTGGGTGCAGCAGATACGCAGTATTTT
CASSLGAADTQYF
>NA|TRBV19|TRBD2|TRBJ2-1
TGTGCCAGTGCGCTAGCGGGAGGGCTCAATGAGCAGTTCTTC
CASALAGGLNEQFF